This is a list of T cell receptor beta chains from one sample in a study of T-cell reconstitution after alpha-beta-depleted transplantation in children. TCRdb reanalysed the PCR reads using MiXCR and keeps one entry per CDR3 protein. Among about 400,000 distinct CDR3 sequences listed, roughly 13% were seen once. Sequenced material: PBMCs, taken from the stem cell graft. The receptors stem from a human donor who donated a stem cell graft to a child with Fanconi anemia. The CDR3 runs from the conserved cysteine through the conserved F or W. The order of the fields is V gene, clone size, J gene, D gene, CDR3 DNA, CDR3 protein. The D gene is left open where the match is weak. Some rows have no size entry. The others give once, few or many, or a class for an expanded clone.

TRBV5-1	few	TRBJ1-1	-	TGCGCCAGCAGCCCGGACCTAATCAACACTGAAGCTTTCTTT	CASSPDLINTEAFF
TRBV12-3/TRBV12-4	many	TRBJ2-5	-	TGTGCCAGCAGGCCGGGTCCCCAACGAGAGACCCAGTACTTC	CASRPGPQRETQYF
TRBV27	many	TRBJ1-1	-	TGTGCCAGCAGTTTTAGGCTGAACACTGAAGCTTTCTTT	CASSFRLNTEAFF
TRBV28	many	TRBJ1-5	-	TGTGCCAGCAGTACCAAAACCGGGACTCTCAATCAGCCCCAGCATTTT	CASSTKTGTLNQPQHF
TRBV3-1	-	TRBJ1-2	TRBD1	TGTGCCAGCACCGGGACAGGGGATGCTGGCTACACCTTC	CASTGTGDAGYTF
TRBV5-1	many	TRBJ2-5	-	TGTGCCAGCAGTTTGGGACAAGGTGAAGAGACCCAGTACTTC	CASSLGQGEETQYF
TRBV14	many	TRBJ2-7	-	TGTGCCAGCAGCCAAGATTGGACAGCCTACGAGCAGTACTTC	CASSQDWTAYEQYF
TRBV29-1	few	TRBJ2-3	TRBD1	TGCAGCGTCACCCCGGGACAGCAATCCACAGATACGCAGTATTTT	CSVTPGQQSTDTQYF
TRBV7-2	-	TRBJ1-4	-	TGTGCCAGCAGCTTGAACACAGCGTTTAATGAAAAACTGTTTTTT	CASSLNTAFNEKLFF
TRBV2	many	TRBJ2-2	TRBD1	TGTGCCAGCATATTGGACAGGGGGCGCACCGGGGAGCTGTTTTTT	CASILDRGRTGELFF
TRBV6-5	-	TRBJ2-1	-	TGTGCCAGCAGCCCCGCCGAGGCCTACAATGAGCAGTTCTTC	CASSPAEAYNEQFF
TRBV5-1	once	TRBJ1-1	-	TGCGCCAGCAGATATGACGAGATGACAGCTTTCTTT	CASRYDEMTAFF
TRBV4-3	-	TRBJ2-2	-	TGCGCCAGCAGCCAAGATGGGCTAGCGGGGGAGCTGTTTTTT	CASSQDGLAGELFF
TRBV3-1	-	TRBJ2-2	TRBD1	TGTGCCAGCAGCTTACAGGGGCATGGATCCGGGGAGCTGTTTTTT	CASSLQGHGSGELFF
TRBV5-1	-	TRBJ2-5	-	TGCGCCAGCAGCTTGGTAGCGAGCAGTCAAGAGACCCAGTACTTC	CASSLVASSQETQYF
TRBV6-2/TRBV6-3	few	TRBJ2-7	-	TGTGCCAGCAGAAAAGGGGCAGCCTACGAGCAGTACTTC	CASRKGAAYEQYF
TRBV12-3/TRBV12-4	many	TRBJ2-2	TRBD1	TGTGCCAGCACCCTGACAGGGGGGTCCGGGGAGCTGTTTTTT	CASTLTGGSGELFF
TRBV5-4	few	TRBJ1-2	-	TGTGCCAGCAGCTCGACAGCAGCTAACTATGGCTACACCTTC	CASSSTAANYGYTF
TRBV7-8	-	TRBJ2-7	-	TGTGCCAGCAGCTTAGCGGGCCCGGGGGAGCAGTACTTC	CASSLAGPGEQYF
TRBV25-1	-	TRBJ1-1	-	TGTGCCAGCGCTTCGGGGCGGAAGGTGAACACTGAAGCTTTCTTT	CASASGRKVNTEAFF
TRBV5-1	-	TRBJ2-5	-	TGCGCCAGCAGCTTCCTTTCCGGTTCAGCAAAAGAGACCCAGTACTTC	CASSFLSGSAKETQYF
TRBV20-1	-	TRBJ2-1	-	TGCAGTATAACGGGGGTCTACAATGAGCAGTTCTTC	CSITGVYNEQFF
TRBV5-1	-	TRBJ2-7	TRBD1	TGCGCCAGCAGCTTGGGGGTCGCCAGGGGGTTGAACGAGCAGTACTTC	CASSLGVARGLNEQYF
TRBV29-1	many	TRBJ2-3	-	TGCAGCGTTGAAGGGGAACAGGACACGCAGTATTTT	CSVEGEQDTQYF
TRBV7-2	-	TRBJ1-6	-	TGTGCCAGCAGCTTCGCGACAGGAGATAATTCACCCCTCCACTTT	CASSFATGDNSPLHF
TRBV7-8	many	TRBJ2-1	-	TGTGCCAGCAGCCCTAGCCTGAGAGAGCAGTTCTTC	CASSPSLREQFF
TRBV13	many	TRBJ2-2	TRBD2	TGTGCCAGCAGCTCAACCTCGGTAGCGGGGGGTGACACCGGGGAGCTGTTTTTT	CASSSTSVAGGDTGELFF
TRBV5-1	few	TRBJ2-5	TRBD2	TGCGCCAGCAGCTTGACCGGGACTAGCACCCAAGAGACCCAGTACTTC	CASSLTGTSTQETQYF
TRBV11-2	-	TRBJ1-4	-	TGTGCCAGCAGCTTAGGAGCGGGGGGATCTTGGGAAAAACTGTTTTTT	CASSLGAGGSWEKLFF
TRBV20-1	-	TRBJ2-1	TRBD2	TGCAGTGCCATCCCTAGCGGAGAGCAGTTCTTC	CSAIPSGEQFF
TRBV5-5	few	TRBJ2-7	-	TGTGCCAGCAGCGGGGGACCGGGACACTCCTACGAGCAGTACTTC	CASSGGPGHSYEQYF
TRBV5-4	few	TRBJ2-5	-	TGTGCCAGCAGCTTGGCTGGCAGGGTGACCCAGTACTTC	CASSLAGRVTQYF
TRBV18	few	TRBJ2-7	-	TGTGCCAGCACGCGGGACGGTACCTCCTACGAGCAGTACTTC	CASTRDGTSYEQYF
TRBV20-1	few	TRBJ2-4	-	TGCAGTGCTAGAGATGACCGGTTCGTGGGTATTCAGTACTTC	CSARDDRFVGIQYF
TRBV7-9	many	TRBJ2-5	TRBD1	TGTGCCAGCAGCCCCAGGGGGCCTGAGACCCAGTACTTC	CASSPRGPETQYF
TRBV29-1	many	TRBJ2-7	-	TGCAGCGTTGTTCGGGCCCAACCTACCTACGAGCAGTACTTC	CSVVRAQPTYEQYF
TRBV7-2	many	TRBJ1-2	-	TGTGCCAGCAGCTTATTGGTGTTGGCAGGGTATGGCTACACCTTC	CASSLLVLAGYGYTF
TRBV11-1	-	TRBJ2-1	TRBD1	TGTGCCAGCAGCCTGGAGACAGGGTGGGGAATATCCTACAATGAGCAGTTCTTC	CASSLETGWGISYNEQFF
TRBV29-1	few	TRBJ2-3	TRBD1	TGCAGCGTGGGGCAGGGGGCAGGCACAGATACGCAGTATTTT	CSVGQGAGTDTQYF
TRBV6-1	-	TRBJ1-2	TRBD1	TGTGCCAGCAGTGAAGCCTGGACAGGGCTGCGCTATGGCTACACCTTC	CASSEAWTGLRYGYTF
TRBV7-8	-	TRBJ1-1	-	TGTGCCAGCAGCGTATTCCCGTTGGATGGAGCTTTCTTT	CASSVFPLDGAFF
TRBV6-2/TRBV6-3	few	TRBJ1-1	-	TGTGCCAGCAGTTACGAGGCAGGGGTGAACACTGAAGCTTTCTTT	CASSYEAGVNTEAFF
TRBV10-2	few	TRBJ1-1	TRBD1	TGCGCCAGCAGTGAATGGACAGGAATGAACACTGAAGCTTTCTTT	CASSEWTGMNTEAFF
TRBV5-1	few	TRBJ1-6	-	TGCGCCAGCAGCGAGAAGGACGGCGGTGGATCACCCCTCCACTTT	CASSEKDGGGSPLHF
TRBV4-1	-	TRBJ1-2	-	TGCGCCAGCAGCCAAGAGGCCAGGGCAGAATCTGGCTACACCTTC	CASSQEARAESGYTF
TRBV9	-	TRBJ2-7	TRBD1	TGTGCCAGCAGCCACGGACAGGGCTCCTACGAGCAGTACTTC	CASSHGQGSYEQYF
TRBV10-3	many	TRBJ2-7	-	TGTGCCATCAGTGACCTCGCGGCGGGCTCCTACGAGCAGTACTTC	CAISDLAAGSYEQYF
TRBV6-5	-	TRBJ2-7	TRBD2	TGTGCCAGCAGTTATACTAGCGGGGGGGCGGAATCCTACGAGCAGTACTTC	CASSYTSGGAESYEQYF
TRBV5-1	many	TRBJ2-1	TRBD1	TGCGCCAGCAGCTCGTCGCTCTTGGGACAGGGTTTCTCGAATGAGCAGTTCTTC	CASSSSLLGQGFSNEQFF